Each of the 23 T cell receptor beta chains below was sequenced from the same sample in a study of CD4+ T cells in melanoma. Libraries were prepared by immunoSEQ multiplex PCR; TCRdb keeps only in-frame clonotypes and omits some of them. The data contain some 10,000 clones, roughly 70% of them singletons. The specimen was cells from a culture (not recorded whether cultured in vitro). These receptors came from a human donor with melanoma.

This chain links TRBV5-4 with TRBJ1-2; a possible D gene is TRBD1 (5 bases). The V and J ends lost 2 bases and 3 bases respectively, with 8 bases between them. The CDR3 is 13 residues long. CDR1 is SGHNT, CDR2 YYREEE, per germline (reference sequence). The CDR3 region has the DNA TGTGCCAGCAGCTTAGACAGATACTATGGCTACACCTTC. Encoded protein: CASSLDRYYGYTF.

This chain links TRBV5-1 with TRBJ1-2, with D unclear. The CDR3 has 14 amino acids. The V end was cut by 2 bases, the J end by 2 bases, with 10 bases between. Germline CDR1 and CDR2: SGHRS and YFSETQ. The CDR3 loop is CASSFLNGNYGYTF. The CDR3, as DNA: TGCGCCAGCAGCTTTTTAAACGGGAACTATGGCTACACCTTC.

This clone occurred a few times. The chain recombines TRBV5-1 with TRBJ2-7, with 9 positions matching TRBD1. The CDR3 loop spans 13 amino acids. The V segment lost 4 bases and the J segment 6 bases; nucleotides outside the gene matches: 5. CDR1 is SGHRS, CDR2 YFSETQ, per germline. The CDR3 sequence is CASSMDRGIEQYF. CDR3 sequence (DNA): TGCGCCAGCAGCATGGACAGGGGTATCGAGCAGTACTTC.

This chain uses TRBV11-2 with TRBJ1-1; 7 nucleotides line up with TRBD1. The CDR3 length is 14 residues. Germline CDR1 SGHAT, CDR2 FQNNGV. J gave up 5 bases and V 0 bases, and 3 bases lay outside the gene matches. The CDR3 here is CASSLDQGGTEAFF. For the CDR3, the DNA is TGTGCCAGCAGCTTAGATCAGGGGGGAACTGAAGCTTTCTTT.

This clone was seen more than once but under ten times. The chain has TRBV5-5 and TRBJ1-1; no clear D gene. Between the trimmed V and J ends, which lost 1 base and 6 bases, there was a span of 13 bases. The CDR3 is 14 residues long. CDR1 is SGHKS, CDR2 YYEKEE, per germline (reference sequence). The CDR3 DNA is TGTGCCAGCAGCTTGTTGTCAGATAGGTCTGAAGCTTTCTTT. This sequence encodes CASSLLSDRSEAFF. The complete variable domain, with remaining parts taken from reference TRBV5-5 and TRBJ1-1, reads DAGVTQSPTHLIKTRGQQVTLRCSPISGHKSVSWYQQVLGQGPQFIFQYYEKEERGRGNFPDRFSARQFPNYSSELNVNALLLGDSALYLCASSLLSDRSEAFFGQGTRLTVV.

The chain links TRBV2 to TRBJ2-1; D possibly corresponds to TRBD2 (6 bases). Germline-derived CDR1 and CDR2 are SNHLY and FYNNEI. The CDR3 is 15 amino acids. The germline V and J ends were trimmed by 6 bases and 5 bases, with 17 bases remaining between them. CDR3 region: CASSALGTPDNEQFF. The CDR3 nucleotides read TGTGCCAGCAGCGCCCTCGGGACTCCCGACAATGAGCAGTTCTTC.

This chain links TRBV14 with TRBJ2-3; TRBD1 aligns across 9 bases. V shed 1 base, J shed 6 bases, and the junction held 5 bases outside the gene matches. CDR1 SGHDN and CDR2 FVKESK come from the germline V gene. The CDR3 sequence is 15 residues long. The CDR3 protein is CASSQGGTGLDTQYF. Written as DNA, the CDR3 is TGTGCCAGCAGCCAAGGCGGGACAGGGTTGGATACGCAGTATTTT.

The chain has TRBV2 and TRBJ2-2, with unresolved D. Between the trimmed V and J ends, which lost 3 bases and 5 bases, there was a span of 4 bases. The CDR3 is 12 amino acids. Germline-derived CDR1 and CDR2 are SNHLY and FYNNEI. CDR3 DNA: TGTGCCAGCAGTGACCGAACCGGGGAGCTGTTTTTT. Encoded protein: CASSDRTGELFF.

The chain employs TRBV6-6 and TRBJ2-6, with D hard to call. The CDR3 has 15 amino acids. The V gene lost 5 bases and the J gene lost 0 bases, with 8 bases spanning the gap. The germline V gene has CDR1 MNHNY and CDR2 SVGAGI (reference sequence). The CDR3 spells CASSKDTSGANVLTF. For the CDR3, the DNA is TGTGCCAGCAGTAAGGATACCTCTGGGGCCAACGTCCTGACTTTC.

The chain recombines TRBV2 with TRBJ2-1, with D possibly matching TRBD1 (5 bases). CDR1 SNHLY and CDR2 FYNNEI come from the germline V gene. Trimming took off 3 bases at V and 1 base at J, with 7 bases between the two ends. The CDR3 has 14 amino acids. CDR3 loop: CASSDSGSYNEQFF. CDR3 DNA sequence: TGTGCCAGCAGTGATTCAGGGTCCTACAATGAGCAGTTCTTC.

The table lists this clone with a count of one. V is TRBV10-3 and J is TRBJ2-5, with 8 bases fitting TRBD1. The germline gives CDR1 ENHRY, CDR2 SYGVKD. V shed 5 bases and J 4 bases; nucleotides not matched to a gene: 3. The CDR3 is 13 amino acids. This CDR3 is CAISRTGTETQYF. CDR3 DNA sequence: TGTGCCATCAGTCGGACAGGGACAGAGACCCAGTACTTC.

The gene calls are TRBV7-2 and TRBJ2-2; TRBD2 aligns across 7 bases. J lost 4 bases, V lost 0 bases, and 2 bases had no gene match. Germline CDR1 and CDR2: SGHTA and FQGNSA. The CDR3 sequence is 15 residues long. CDR3 nucleotides: TGTGCCAGCAGCTTAGCGGGGGGGGTCACCGGGGAGCTGTTTTTT. It is translated as CASSLAGGVTGELFF.

The table lists this clone with a count of one. This CDR3 is CAWGGPRGRGETQYF. The DNA for the CDR3 is TGTGCCTGGGGTGGGCCAAGGGGGAGGGGGGAGACCCAGTACTTC. The chain carries TRBV30 and TRBJ2-5, with D perhaps TRBD2 (7 bases). Germline CDR1 GTSNPN, CDR2 SVGIG (reference sequence). The length of the CDR3 is 15 residues. The ends were cut back, 5 bases at V and 5 bases at J, with 21 bases in the middle.

V usage is TRBV5-5 and J usage is TRBJ2-2; weak D call: TRBD1 (5 bases). CDR3 length equals 14 residues. V was clipped by 5 bases and J by 5 bases, with 13 bases between them. Germline V CDR1 and CDR2: SGHKS, YYEKEE (reference sequence). DNA for the CDR3: TGTGCCAGCAGACGAACAGGTAGTACCGGGGAGCTGTTTTTT. Its protein product is CASRRTGSTGELFF.

V usage is TRBV19 and J usage is TRBJ2-1, with D tentatively TRBD2 (7 bases). Between the trimmed V and J ends, which lost 5 bases and 6 bases, there was a span of 14 bases. Germline loops: CDR1 LNHDA, CDR2 SQIVND (reference sequence). CDR3 length: 14 residues. CDR3 sequence: CASSSGGAFNEQFF. CDR3 in DNA: TGTGCCAGTAGTTCTGGGGGGGCCTTCAATGAGCAGTTCTTC.

The V call is TRBV6-1, the J call TRBJ1-1; TRBD1 aligns across 7 bases. CDR3 length: 13 residues. V dropped 5 bases and J dropped 7; count of bases not matched to a gene: 7. Germline V gene lookup returns CDR1 MNHNS and CDR2 SASEGT. CDR3 sequence: CASSQKQGIEAFF. The CDR3, as DNA: TGTGCCAGCAGTCAAAAACAGGGGATTGAAGCTTTCTTT.

V is TRBV6-6 and J is TRBJ2-3; TRBD2 agrees at 9 bases. The CDR3 is 14 amino acids. Germline-derived CDR1 and CDR2 are MNHNY and SVGAGI (reference sequence). With V trimmed by 6 bases and J by 0 bases, 1 base remained unmatched. The CDR3, as DNA: TGTGCCAGCAGGCGGGGGGGAAGCACAGATACGCAGTATTTT. Translating gives CASRRGGSTDTQYF.

The chain is built from TRBV2 and TRBJ2-7, with D maybe TRBD1 (6 bases). Per germline, CDR1 SNHLY and CDR2 FYNNEI. Between the trimmed V and J ends, which lost 6 bases and 3 bases, there was a span of 9 bases. This CDR3 has 12 residues. DNA for the CDR3: TGTGCCAGCAGATCGGACAGCTACGAGCAGTACTTC. It specifies CASRSDSYEQYF.

The chain recombines TRBV2 with TRBJ2-3; D gene unclear. V was cut by 6 bases and J by 0 bases, with 7 bases left in between. This CDR3 has 13 amino acids. CDR1 is SNHLY and CDR2 is FYNNEI in the germline V gene. The CDR3 nucleotides read TGTGCCAGCAGGGCCCCGAGCACAGATACGCAGTATTTT. Translated, it gives CASRAPSTDTQYF.

The rearrangement links TRBV6-5 to TRBJ1-5, with D hard to call. Trimming pared 5 bases from V and 2 bases from J, leaving 7 bases between. Germline values: CDR1 MNHEY, CDR2 SVGAGI. The CDR3 is 13 amino acids. DNA for the CDR3: TGTGCCAGCAGTCAGGACGGCAATCAGCCCCAGCATTTT. It is translated as CASSQDGNQPQHF.

This clone was detected once. V usage is TRBV6-5 and J usage is TRBJ1-1, with 7 bases that match TRBD1. CDR1 is MNHEY and CDR2 is SVGAGI in the germline V gene. The CDR3 is 14 amino acids. Trimming took 3 bases from V and 6 from J; bases not matched to a gene: 7. In nucleotides, the CDR3 is TGTGCCAGCAGTTATTCAACAGGGGAGTCTGAAGCTTTCTTT. Translation gives CASSYSTGESEAFF.

The chain is built from TRBV6-5 and TRBJ1-4; TRBD1 matches 9 bases. The length of the CDR3 is 14 residues. With 5 bases clipped from V and 10 bases from J, the junction kept 8 bases outside the gene matches. Germline CDR1 reads MNHEY; CDR2 reads SVGAGI. The CDR3 loop reads CASSSDRGSGKLFF. The DNA of the CDR3 is TGTGCCAGCAGTAGTGACAGGGGGAGCGGAAAACTGTTTTTT.

Note on this clone: Other DNA sequences of this sample code for an identical CDR3. This chain joins TRBV2 and TRBJ2-5; D gene uncertain. Germline assignment: CDR1 SNHLY and CDR2 FYNNEI. This CDR3 is 12 amino acids long. Deletions cut 6 bases from V and 4 bases from J, with 9 bases between. The CDR3 spells CASSEIGETQYF. DNA for the CDR3: TGTGCCAGCAGCGAAATCGGAGAGACCCAGTACTTC.